This record concerns one T cell receptor beta chain sequence. Antigen: not known. The germline gives CDR1 SGHRS, CDR2 YFSETQ. V lost 4 bases and J 0 bases, leaving 14 bases between the germline ends. This CDR3 spans 15 amino acids. The sample originates from a study of T cell responses to AZD1222 COVID-19 vaccine. Study-level points and caveats: Mostly white British, mostly female donors; authors suggested clonal diversity may be underestimated. Dominant at 160-218 and 743-854, vaccine-associated CD4 TCRs also spanned spike. Repertoire collection took place solely once the T cell response had peaked. Vaccination with two AZD1222 doses was followed by a rise in Spike-specific TCR breadth and depth.

Using immunoSEQ multiplex PCR, the repertoire was profiled, and TCRdb retains in-frame clones only, with some absent. In the table there are 110,000 to 150,000 clones, roughly 89% of which are singletons. This TCR derives from an adult in good health. The sequenced sample was peripheral blood, obtained on day 0 of AZD1222 vaccination. The rearrangement links TRBV5-1 to TRBJ2-7; D is possibly TRBD1 (5 bases). This CDR3 is CASSPDTVSSYEQYF. CDR3 sequence (DNA): TGCGCCAGCAGCCCGGACACAGTAAGCTCCTACGAGCAGTACTTC.